Listed here is a single T cell receptor beta chain. This entry comes from a study of CD8 T cells in Susac syndrome. With 8 bases clipped from V and 4 bases from J, the junction kept 6 bases outside the gene matches. The CDR3 contains 14 residues. cDNA came from roughly 0.47 to 1 ug RNA primed by random hexamers. By means of immunoSEQ multiplex PCR, TCR beta CDR3 spanning 54 Vbeta and 13 Jbeta underwent amplification. A single record per CDR3 protein comes from TCRdb applying MiXCR to the immunoSEQ multiplex PCR reads. The sample yields 250,000 to 300,000 distinct CDR3 sequences, more than 75% seen once.

The chain joins TRBV23-1 to TRBJ2-7; 12 nucleotides align to TRBD2. TRBV23-1 is an ORF; its function is uncertain. Material: CD8+ T cells from PBMCs. The source is a human donor with multiple sclerosis. CDR3 amino acids: CASLGLAGPYEQYF. CDR3 nucleotide sequence: TGCGCCAGCTTAGGACTAGCGGGACCTTACGAGCAGTACTTC.